A selection of T cell receptor beta chains follows, all from one sample in a study of cytomegalovirus exposure and HLA in healthy donors. Clones were read by immunoSEQ multiplex PCR, and TCRdb kept only the in-frame ones, dropping some. The repertoire holds about 140,000 clones, with around 57% as singletons. Source material: PBMCs. The receptor set was obtained from a male donor in good health and CMV-seronegative. The CDR3 runs from the conserved cysteine through the conserved F or W. The D gene is left open where the match is weak. For some rows the clone size is stated as once, few or many, or as a class when expanded; others skip it.

TRBJ1-6,-,TRBV19,-,TGTGCCAGTATTACAAACGGAGGACTTAATTCACCCCTCCACTTT,CASITNGGLNSPLHF
TRBJ1-2,-,TRBV5-1,-,TGCGCCAGCAGCTTGGCAGGATCTAACTATGGCTACACCTTC,CASSLAGSNYGYTF
TRBJ2-2,-,TRBV6-4,few,TGTGCCAGCAGTGACTCGGGGGGGAACACCGGGGAGCTGTTTTTT,CASSDSGGNTGELFF
TRBJ1-2,-,TRBV6-6,-,TGTGCCAGCAGTACCGACAACCACTACACCTTC,CASSTDNHYTF
TRBJ2-3,TRBD1,TRBV12-5,-,TGTGCCACCTCAGGGGGAACAGATACGCAGTATTTT,CATSGGTDTQYF
TRBJ2-7,TRBD1,TRBV10-3,few,TGTGCCATCAGTGCCACAACCAGGGGGCCGGGACAAGGTCTCGAGCAGTACTTC,CAISATTRGPGQGLEQYF
TRBJ2-3,-,TRBV6-6,-,TGTGCCAGCAGTTTGAGGGCTAGCACAGATACGCAGTATTTT,CASSLRASTDTQYF
TRBJ1-1,-,TRBV19,-,TGTGCCAGTAGTATCATGGGCACGAACACTGAAGCTTTCTTT,CASSIMGTNTEAFF
TRBJ1-2,TRBD1,TRBV28,few,TGTGCCAGCAGTCCAGCGGACAGGGGGCCTGGCTACACCTTC,CASSPADRGPGYTF
TRBJ2-3,-,TRBV7-3,-,TGTGCCAGCAGCTTAAGCGGGTCTTGGGATACGCAGTATTTT,CASSLSGSWDTQYF
TRBJ2-5,-,TRBV21-1,-,TGTGCCAGCAGCATGACGTCCGGGAATCAAGAGACCCAGTACTTC,CASSMTSGNQETQYF
TRBJ2-2,-,TRBV9,-,TGTGCCAGCAGCCGCCTCGGGACTCCGCCCGGGGAGCTGTTTTTT,CASSRLGTPPGELFF
TRBJ2-5,TRBD2,TRBV27,-,TGTGCCAGCAGTTTGTCCCCCCGACTAGCGGACGGGGAGACCCAGTACTTC,CASSLSPRLADGETQYF
TRBJ1-2,-,TRBV19,-,TGTGCCAGTAGGGTATACCCGACAGGAGCCTATGGCTACACCTTC,CASRVYPTGAYGYTF
TRBJ1-1,TRBD1,TRBV10-3,-,TGTGCCATCAGGGAAGGGACAGGGCCTAACACTGAAGCTTTCTTT,CAIREGTGPNTEAFF
TRBJ2-1,TRBD1,TRBV28,-,TGTGCCAGCAGTTTGACAGGGGTCCTAAGCAATGAGCAGTTCTTC,CASSLTGVLSNEQFF
TRBJ1-6,TRBD1,TRBV5-4,-,TGTGCCAGCAGCTTCCGGACAGGAGATAATTCACCCCTCCACTTT,CASSFRTGDNSPLHF
TRBJ2-5,-,TRBV5-1,few,TGCGCCAGCACTAGTTTGGATCAACAAGAGACCCAGTACTTC,CASTSLDQQETQYF
TRBJ2-3,TRBD2,TRBV4-2,once,TGTGCCAGCAGGCAATTTAGCGGGCGCACAGATACGCAGTATTTT,CASRQFSGRTDTQYF
TRBJ2-7,TRBD1,TRBV5-6,-,TGTGCCAGCAGCTTGTTGACAGGGGTGGTGTACGAGCAGTACTTC,CASSLLTGVVYEQYF
TRBJ1-4,TRBD1,TRBV9,once,TGTGCCAGCAGCCCCGGGGACAGGGATGAAAAACTGTTTTTT,CASSPGDRDEKLFF
TRBJ1-1,-,TRBV7-9,-,TGTGCCAGCAGCTTACTGGGAGCCGGGAGGGGGGGCACTGAAGCTTTCTTT,CASSLLGAGRGGTEAFF
TRBJ2-1,TRBD1,TRBV19,-,TGTGCCAGTAGTATTCAGGGGGTCTCCGATGAGCAGTTCTTC,CASSIQGVSDEQFF
TRBJ2-7,-,TRBV19,few,TGTGCCAGTAGTATTGGGCAGGGGATCTACGAGCAGTACTTC,CASSIGQGIYEQYF
TRBJ1-2,-,TRBV6-5,once,TGTGCCAGCAGTGAGGGTGACTATGGCTACACCTTC,CASSEGDYGYTF
TRBJ1-2,-,TRBV9,-,TGTGCCAGCAGCGTAGCTCAGGGGTGGGTCTATGGCTACACCTTC,CASSVAQGWVYGYTF
TRBJ1-6,TRBD1,TRBV2,-,TGTGCCACTTTGACAGGGGGCAATTCACCCCTCCACTTT,CATLTGGNSPLHF
TRBJ2-2,TRBD2,TRBV9,-,TGTGCCAGCAGCGCCGAACCGGGGGGACTGAACACCGGGGAGCTGTTTTTT,CASSAEPGGLNTGELFF
TRBJ2-7,TRBD2,TRBV15,-,TGTGCCACCAGCAGAGAACTAGCGGGGGTTGACGAGCAGTACTTC,CATSRELAGVDEQYF
TRBJ2-6,-,TRBV28,-,TGTGCCAGCACCCGCTCTGGGGCCAACGTCCTGACTTTC,CASTRSGANVLTF
TRBJ1-2,TRBD1,TRBV7-2,-,TGTGCCAGCAGCTTCACAGGGGGTGGCAGAGATTCTAACTATGGCTACACCTTC,CASSFTGGGRDSNYGYTF
TRBJ1-6,TRBD1,TRBV19,few,TGTGCCAGTAGTATAGATGCGCCGGGACAGGGGATCGGTTCACCCCTCCACTTT,CASSIDAPGQGIGSPLHF
TRBJ2-7,-,TRBV6-6,-,TGTGCCAGCAGTTCCTCCATCTACGAGCAGTACTTC,CASSSSIYEQYF
TRBJ2-7,TRBD2,TRBV9,many,TGTGCCAGCAGCCCCGGCCGGACTAGCTCCCACGAGCAGTACTTC,CASSPGRTSSHEQYF
TRBJ2-1,TRBD2,TRBV6-6,-,TGTGCCAGCAGTCCCCCGGGGGGATACAATGAGCAGTTCTTC,CASSPPGGYNEQFF
TRBJ2-1,TRBD2,TRBV2,-,TGTGCCAGCAGTTACAAGTTAGCGGGGGGGTACAATGAGCAGTTCTTC,CASSYKLAGGYNEQFF
TRBJ2-2,TRBD2,TRBV7-9,-,TGTGCCAGCAGTTCCGCGGGACTAGCGGGGGATGGCGGGGAGCTGTTTTTT,CASSSAGLAGDGGELFF
TRBJ1-5,-,TRBV6-5,few,TGTGCCAGCATCGGTAGCAATCAGCCCCAGCATTTT,CASIGSNQPQHF
TRBJ2-2,-,TRBV6-6,-,TGTGCCAGCAAACAGGGTGCCGGGGAGCTGTTTTTT,CASKQGAGELFF
TRBJ1-4,-,TRBV2,-,TGTGCCAGCAGTTCCCTATTACAGGGAAGCAGGGAAAAACTGTTTTTT,CASSSLLQGSREKLFF
TRBJ1-1,-,TRBV15,few,TGTGCCACGGGACAGAACACTGAAGCTTTCTTT,CATGQNTEAFF
TRBJ2-5,TRBD1,TRBV2,-,TGTGCCAGCAGTGCACGACAGGGTGGTGGCCAAGAGACCCAGTACTTC,CASSARQGGGQETQYF
TRBJ1-2,-,TRBV5-6,-,TGTGCCAGCAGCTTGGCGGCAGGCGCTAACTATGGCTACACCTTC,CASSLAAGANYGYTF
TRBJ2-6,-,TRBV28,-,TGTGCCAGCAGTTTACTAAGACAGGGACTTTCTGGGGCCAACGTCCTGACTTTC,CASSLLRQGLSGANVLTF
TRBJ1-2,-,TRBV5-1,few,TGCGCCAGCAGCGCCCCTGGGGCGGGGGCGCGGGCCAACTATGGCTACACCTTC,CASSAPGAGARANYGYTF
TRBJ2-7,-,TRBV5-1,-,TGCGCCAGCAGCCTAAGCCCGGGGAGCTACGAGCAGTACTTC,CASSLSPGSYEQYF
TRBJ2-7,TRBD1,TRBV7-9,-,TGTGCCAGCAGCTTGGCCGGGACAGGGAGCCCCTACGAGCAGTACTTC,CASSLAGTGSPYEQYF
TRBJ1-1,-,TRBV19,few,TGTGCCAGTAGCACCTCACGGGGCACTGAAGCTTTCTTT,CASSTSRGTEAFF